These T cell receptor beta chains were read from a single sample in a study of beta chain features in type 1 diabetes. Assay used: immunoSEQ multiplex PCR; TCRdb lists only in-frame clones, some missing. The table includes 400,000 or so clones, around an eighth detected once. The sequenced sample consisted of naive CD4+ T cells from blood. These receptors came from a woman aged 18-29 years with type 1 diabetes. The CDR3 runs from the conserved cysteine through the conserved F or W. D genes are given only for firm matches. Only part of the rows carry a size: once, few, many, or a class if the clone is expanded.

few TRBJ1-5 . TRBV5-6 TGTGCCAGCAGCTCGCACAGGGACCAGCCCCAGCATTTT CASSSHRDQPQHF
few TRBJ2-3 TRBD1 TRBV28 TGTGCCAGCAGCCCCGGACAGGTCACAGATACGCAGTATTTT CASSPGQVTDTQYF
few TRBJ1-3 . TRBV25-1 TGTGCCAGCATCGGGAACTCTGGAAACACCATATATTTT CASIGNSGNTIYF
. TRBJ1-5 . TRBV7-2 TGTGCCAGCAGCTTACAACAGACTAGCAATCAGCCCCAGCATTTT CASSLQQTSNQPQHF
. TRBJ2-3 . TRBV7-7 TGTGCTAGCAGCTTCGGGGGCACAGATACGCAGTATTTT CASSFGGTDTQYF
. TRBJ2-1 . TRBV11-2 TGTGCCAGCAGCTTAGATCCCCAGGGCTACAATGAGCAGTTCTTC CASSLDPQGYNEQFF
few TRBJ2-5 TRBD2 TRBV12-5 TGTGCTAGTGGGCCTGGGACTAGCGAGACCCAGTACTTC CASGPGTSETQYF
few TRBJ2-7 . TRBV29-1 TGCAGCGTTGTCGAGTGGTACGAGCAGTACTTC CSVVEWYEQYF
. TRBJ1-1 . TRBV14 TGTGCCAGCAGCCAAGTTGTAGGGGTGAACACTGAAGCTTTCTTT CASSQVVGVNTEAFF
. TRBJ2-2 TRBD2 TRBV28 TGTGCCAGCAGCCCGCGGCTAGCGGAACGGACCGGGGAGCTGTTTTTT CASSPRLAERTGELFF
. TRBJ2-7 . TRBV7-2 TGTGCCAGCAGCCCGCAGGGGCGAGGCTATTACGAGCAGTACTTC CASSPQGRGYYEQYF
. TRBJ1-2 TRBD1 TRBV19 TGTGCCAGTTCCCCGAGTGGGGACAGCCCTTTTGGCTACACCTTC CASSPSGDSPFGYTF
. TRBJ1-6 . TRBV4-1 TGCGCCAGCAGCCCTTACCCATCTGGACAGCTCAATTCACCCCTCCACTTT CASSPYPSGQLNSPLHF
. TRBJ1-2 . TRBV5-4 TGTGCCAGCAGCTCGACGTTTCGGGATGGCTACACCTTC CASSSTFRDGYTF
few TRBJ2-7 . TRBV5-1 TGCGCCAGCAGCCCCCGGTGGGGGAGTCGGGAGGAGCAGTACTTC CASSPRWGSREEQYF
few TRBJ2-7 . TRBV23-1 TGCGCCAGCGGCCCGTCGAGGGCCGGGTCCTACGAGCAGTACTTC CASGPSRAGSYEQYF
. TRBJ1-2 TRBD1 TRBV10-3 TGTGCCATCAGCACAGGGGATGGAATTAACTATGGCTACACCTTC CAISTGDGINYGYTF
few TRBJ2-4 TRBD1 TRBV7-2 TGTGCCAGCAGCTTAGATAGGACAGGAAACATTCAGTACTTC CASSLDRTGNIQYF
. TRBJ2-5 TRBD1 TRBV14 TGTGCCAGCAGCCAACGACAGGGTATGGAGACCCAGTACTTC CASSQRQGMETQYF
. TRBJ2-5 TRBD2 TRBV9 TGTGCCAGCGGGTGGGGAGGGTACCAAGAGACCCAGTACTTC CASGWGGYQETQYF